The 14 T cell receptor beta chains below all came from one sample that was sequenced in a study of T-cell memory formation after mild COVID-19. A single record per CDR3 protein comes from TCRdb applying MiXCR to the 5' RACE reads. The repertoire holds 400,000 to 500,000 distinct CDR3 sequences, with around 18% as singletons. The sample consisted of PBMCs or a T cell subset sorted from them (not recorded which). All receptors derive from an adult woman who had mild COVID-19 (a few samples of this study predate the infection). Cell type and time point are not known.

This clonotype was counted only a few times. This chain links TRBV29-1 with TRBJ2-1; maybe TRBD2 (5 bases). The CDR3 loop spans 12 amino acids. Looked up from germline, CDR1 is SQVTM and CDR2 is ANQGSEA. The V gene lost 7 bases and the J gene lost 7 bases, with 14 bases spanning the gap. This CDR3 reads CSGTGVGNEQFF. The CDR3 coding sequence is TGCAGCGGGACCGGGGTCGGGAATGAGCAGTTCTTC.

The V gene is TRBV19, the J gene TRBJ2-2; 11 positions agree with TRBD1. Germline CDR1 and CDR2: LNHDA and SQIVND (reference sequence). Trimming took 6 bases from V and 0 from J; bases not matched to a gene: 3. The CDR3 contains 16 residues. CDR3 sequence reads: CASRSGQGANTGELFF. As DNA, the CDR3 is TGTGCCAGTAGGTCGGGACAGGGGGCGAACACCGGGGAGCTGTTTTTT.

This chain connects TRBV7-6 to TRBJ2-2, with D hard to call. V gave up 2 bases and J gave up 2 bases, with 6 bases separating them. Germline CDR1 reads SGHVS; CDR2 reads FNYEAQ. The CDR3 loop spans 14 amino acids. Here the CDR3 reads CASSLPVNTGELFF. As DNA, the CDR3 is TGTGCCAGCAGCTTACCCGTCAACACCGGGGAGCTGTTTTTT.

This chain links TRBV12-3 or TRBV12-4 with TRBJ1-1; 9 bases fit TRBD1. V was pared by 3 bases and J by 10 bases, with 6 bases of the junction left unmatched. CDR3 size: 13 residues. The CDR3 spells CASSFSGQGSAFF. DNA for the CDR3: TGTGCCAGCAGTTTTTCGGGACAGGGTTCAGCTTTCTTT.

The rearrangement links TRBV6-1 to TRBJ1-4; D not certain. Trimming pared 7 bases from V and 3 bases from J, leaving 12 bases between. Germline V CDR1 and CDR2: MNHNS, SASEGT. The CDR3 has 14 residues. Here the CDR3 reads CASTGGDSNEKLFF. Here the CDR3 DNA reads TGTGCCAGCACCGGAGGTGATTCTAATGAAAAACTGTTTTTT.

This clonotype was seen only a few times. The CDR3 here is CASSLPRGLGTEAFF. CDR3 DNA sequence: TGTGCCAGCAGCCTCCCCCGGGGCCTGGGCACTGAAGCTTTCTTT. The V gene is TRBV12-3 or TRBV12-4, the J gene TRBJ1-1, with a possible D match to TRBD1 (5 bases). The CDR3 spans 15 residues. V was trimmed by 6 bases and J by 4 bases, leaving 18 bases between them.

This clonotype occurred many times. The chain has TRBV27 and TRBJ2-4, with D perhaps matching TRBD1 (5 bases). CDR1 is MNHEY, CDR2 SMNVEV, per germline (reference sequence). This CDR3 spans 16 amino acids. V lost 5 bases and J lost 2, with 16 bases in between. This CDR3 reads CASSRAGSGSKNIQYF. DNA of the CDR3: TGTGCCAGCAGTAGAGCAGGCTCAGGGTCCAAAAACATTCAGTACTTC.

This clonotype was observed a few times. The chain uses TRBV6-2 or TRBV6-3 and TRBJ2-1; D perhaps matches TRBD2 (6 bases). The length of the CDR3 is 16 residues. Germline lookup yields CDR1 MNHEY and CDR2 SVGEGT. The V end was cut by 5 bases, the J end by 2 bases, with 16 bases between. CDR3: CASSNPGPGAYNEQFF. DNA for the CDR3: TGTGCCAGCAGTAACCCTGGACCGGGGGCCTACAATGAGCAGTTCTTC.

This clonotype was counted between two and nine times. The chain uses TRBV24-1 and TRBJ1-3; 7 bases align to TRBD1. Germline V gene sequence: CDR1 KGHDR, CDR2 SFDVKD. The CDR3 runs 16 residues. Trimming took 1 base from V and 0 from J; bases not matched to a gene: 2. The CDR3 here is CATSDFRTGSGNTIYF. DNA for the CDR3: TGTGCCACCAGTGATTTTCGGACAGGCTCTGGAAACACCATATATTTT.

The chain uses TRBV20-1 and TRBJ2-1; D could derive from TRBD1 or TRBD2 (6 bases each). Trimming removed 6 bases from V and 6 bases from J, with 27 bases in between. The CDR3 runs to 17 residues. Germline CDR1 and CDR2: DFQATT and SNEGSKA (reference sequence). The CDR3 loop reads CSASDVRDTYSINEQFF. CDR3 DNA: TGCAGTGCGAGTGACGTGCGGGACACCTACTCCATCAATGAGCAGTTCTTC.

This clonotype occurred a few times. The chain has TRBV5-1 and TRBJ1-2, with a tentative D call TRBD1 (6 bases). V lost 0 bases and J 8 bases, leaving 14 bases between the germline ends. The V gene's germline CDR1 is SGHRS and CDR2 YFSETQ. The CDR3 covers 14 residues. The CDR3 DNA reads TGCGCCAGCAGCTTGGACGTGGGGGCGAGAGGCTACACCTTC. Translating gives CASSLDVGARGYTF.

This clonotype was seen a handful of times. The V and J genes are TRBV4-3 and TRBJ2-4; 8 positions match TRBD2. The CDR3 contains 14 residues. The V and J ends lost 1 base and 7 bases, in that order; junction bases with no gene match: 3. Germline V gene data show CDR1 as LGHNA and CDR2 as YSLEER. CDR3 nucleotides: TGCGCCAGCAGCCAAGCGGGAGGGCCGAACATTCAGTACTTC. Protein: CASSQAGGPNIQYF.

In this sample, this clonotype turned up a few times. The chain is built from TRBV30 and TRBJ2-3, with D tentatively TRBD1 (6 bases). The CDR3 has 14 amino acids. Germline lookup yields CDR1 GTSNPN and CDR2 SVGIG (reference sequence). The germline V and J ends were trimmed by 4 bases and 0 bases, with 11 bases remaining between them. CDR3 residues: CAWNGQISTDTQYF. CDR3 DNA: TGTGCCTGGAATGGACAGATTAGCACAGATACGCAGTATTTT.

V and J are TRBV12-3 or TRBV12-4 and TRBJ1-2, with D uncertain. V dropped 6 bases and J dropped 0 bases, with 8 bases sitting between them. The CDR3 length is 13 residues. This chain's CDR3 is CASSVQANYGYTF. CDR3 DNA: TGTGCCAGCAGCGTGCAGGCTAACTATGGCTACACCTTC.